This TCR beta chain was obtained from a study of blood T cell repertoires in COVID-19. Across the whole study: Material from acute and convalescent COVID-19 was sourced from the United States, Italy and Spain. In each case, the material was cDNA or gDNA derived from T cells, B-cell-depleted T cells, or PBMCs.

V was clipped by 6 bases and J by 5 bases; unmatched bases: 4. The CDR3 has 14 amino acids. Germline values: CDR1 MGHDK, CDR2 SYGVNS. Original handling: Amplification of reference gene primers provided the estimated nucleated cell counts. Sequenced by immunoSEQ multiplex PCR; TCRdb stores in-frame clones only, minus some. From that table come the V and J calls and clone size; the DNA was used to work out D and trimming. The table shows 190,000 or so clones, with roughly 90% occurring only once. This TCR came from a man aged 50-59 years with acute or convalescent COVID-19. The chain couples TRBV25-1 to TRBJ2-3; 11 bases are shared with TRBD1. The source material was peripheral blood. CDR3 coding DNA: TGTGCCAGCAGGGGGACAGGGGGAGTAGATACGCAGTATTTT. Translating gives CASRGTGGVDTQYF.